The 9 T cell receptor beta chains below were found in one sample sequenced in a study of CD8 T cells in ankylosing spondylitis. TCRdb passed the 5' RACE reads through MiXCR, listing each CDR3 protein once. In the table there are approximately 140,000 distinct CDR3 sequences, about a tenth of which are singletons. The sample taken for sequencing was blood, either unsorted or a sorted T cell fraction (not recorded which). All receptors come from a male donor with ankylosing spondylitis or in good health (not recorded which).

This sequence joins TRBV20-1 and TRBJ2-1; TRBD2 matches at 8 bases. This CDR3 has 15 residues. V was pared by 7 bases and J by 1 base, with 9 bases of the junction left unmatched. Germline V gene sequence: CDR1 DFQATT, CDR2 SNEGSKA (reference sequence). CDR3 sequence: CSGAGTRGSYNEQFF. Here the CDR3 DNA reads TGCAGTGGGGCCGGGACTAGGGGATCCTACAATGAGCAGTTCTTC.

In this sample, this clonotype turned up many times. The rearrangement uses TRBV7-8 and TRBJ2-7; 7 bases line up with TRBD1. The CDR3 covers 16 residues. J lost 2 bases, V lost 5 bases, and 12 bases had no gene match. Germline V gene sequence: CDR1 SGHVS, CDR2 FQNEAQ. In DNA, the CDR3 is TGTGCCAGCAGCACGGAACAAGGGACAGCCACCTACGAGCAGTACTTC. It codes for CASSTEQGTATYEQYF.

This clonotype appeared a few times. The V gene is TRBV7-2, the J gene TRBJ2-7, with TRBD2 identical over 10 bases. The V gene end was trimmed by 5 bases and the J gene end by 9 bases; junction bases not matched to a gene: 10. Germline V gene sequence: CDR1 SGHTA, CDR2 FQGNSA. The CDR3 is 14 amino acids. The CDR3 is CASSPTSGDPGQYF. For the CDR3, the DNA is TGTGCCAGCAGCCCCACTAGCGGGGACCCCGGGCAGTACTTC.

Many counts were recorded for this clonotype. This chain links TRBV5-1 with TRBJ2-1; the D is unclear. Between the trimmed V and J ends, which lost 0 bases and 2 bases, there was a span of 9 bases. Per germline, CDR1 SGHRS and CDR2 YFSETQ. There are 15 residues in the CDR3. CDR3 sequence: CASSLGGITYNEQFF. For the CDR3, the DNA is TGCGCCAGCAGCTTGGGCGGTATCACCTACAATGAGCAGTTCTTC.

This clonotype came up many times. This rearrangement joins TRBV6-1 to TRBJ2-1; 8 bases match TRBD2. The CDR3 spans 14 residues. V shed 5 bases and J 5 bases; nucleotides not matched to a gene: 5. Germline assignment: CDR1 MNHNS and CDR2 SASEGT. The CDR3, as DNA: TGTGCCAGCAGTCCCCCGGGACTAGACAATGAGCAGTTCTTC. Its translation: CASSPPGLDNEQFF.

Ten or more counts support this clonotype. J is TRBJ1-4 and V is TRBV12-3 or TRBV12-4; D might be TRBD1 (5 bases). CDR3 length: 13 amino acids. Trimming shortened V by 6 bases and J by 7 bases, and 12 bases separated the two germline ends. The CDR3 is CASRGGQSEKLFF. The CDR3 DNA reads TGTGCCAGCAGGGGAGGACAAAGTGAAAAACTGTTTTTT.

This clonotype was observed a few times. V and J are TRBV6-2 or TRBV6-3 and TRBJ2-7; D ambiguous. The V gene lost 2 bases and the J gene lost 3 bases, with 11 bases spanning the gap. The CDR3 extends over 14 amino acids. Germline V CDR1 and CDR2: MNHEY, SVGEGT. This CDR3 reads CASSYSRALYEQYF. CDR3 nucleotides: TGTGCCAGCAGTTACAGTCGGGCCCTCTACGAGCAGTACTTC.

This clonotype was detected many times. The chain combines TRBV5-1 with TRBJ1-1; D is unresolved. Germline CDR1 reads SGHRS; CDR2 reads YFSETQ. V was trimmed by 0 bases and J by 1 base, leaving 16 bases between them. The CDR3 is made up of 17 amino acids. CDR3: CASSLAGELGGNTEAFF. The CDR3 DNA sequence: TGCGCCAGCAGCTTGGCCGGGGAGTTGGGTGGGAACACTGAAGCTTTCTTT.

Of note for this clonotype: A single base separates this from a much larger clone, so it may be a read error. This chain connects TRBV12-3 or TRBV12-4 to TRBJ2-2; 7 nucleotides line up with TRBD2. V lost 6 bases, J lost 7 bases, and 8 bases stayed unmatched. The CDR3 contains 14 residues. CDR3 region: CASRGRAGSGELFF. The CDR3 DNA follows: TGTGCCAGCAGGGGACGAGCGGGAAGCGGGGAGCTGTTTTTT.